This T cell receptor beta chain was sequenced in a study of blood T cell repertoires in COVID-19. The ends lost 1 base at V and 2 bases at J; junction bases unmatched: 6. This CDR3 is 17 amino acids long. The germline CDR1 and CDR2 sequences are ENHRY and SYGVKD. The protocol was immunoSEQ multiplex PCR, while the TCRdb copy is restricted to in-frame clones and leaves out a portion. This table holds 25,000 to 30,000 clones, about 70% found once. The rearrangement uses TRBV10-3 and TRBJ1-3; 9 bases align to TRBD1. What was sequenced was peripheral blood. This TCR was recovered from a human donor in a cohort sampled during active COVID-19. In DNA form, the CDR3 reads TGTGCCATCAGTGAGTGGGGACAGGGTTCGACTGGAAACACCATATATTTT. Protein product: CAISEWGQGSTGNTIYF.